One and the same sample provided the 28 T cell receptor beta chains below, sequenced in a study of blood T cell repertoires in COVID-19. This table comes from immunoSEQ multiplex PCR, and its TCRdb copy is limited to in-frame clones, with some not included. The table includes around 30,000 clones, more than 70% detected once. Material: peripheral blood. These receptors came from a woman in her 40s with active or convalescent COVID-19.

The chain combines TRBV29-1 with TRBJ2-2; a weak D match, TRBD2 (6 bases). The CDR3 consists of 14 residues. Trimming pared 4 bases from V and 2 bases from J, leaving 11 bases between. The germline V gene encodes CDR1 SQVTM and CDR2 ANQGSEA. The CDR3, as DNA: TGCAGCGTTGGGATGGGGGGTAACACCGGGGAGCTGTTTTTT. It specifies CSVGMGGNTGELFF.

This chain links TRBV28 with TRBJ2-3; TRBD2 matches 11 bases. Unmatched junction bases numbered 4, after V lost 5 bases and J lost 3 bases. CDR1 MDHEN and CDR2 SYDVKM come from the germline V gene. The length of the CDR3 is 15 residues. Written as DNA, the CDR3 is TGTGCCAGCAGTCTTAGCGGGAGGGGGACAGATACGCAGTATTTT. It translates to CASSLSGRGTDTQYF.

This chain links TRBV7-3 with TRBJ2-5, with 9 bases identical to TRBD1. The V gene end was trimmed by 6 bases and the J gene end by 2 bases; junction bases not matched to a gene: 7. There are 15 residues in the CDR3. CDR1 SGHTA and CDR2 FQGTGA come from the germline V gene. The CDR3 DNA reads TGTGCCAGCAGTCGGGGACAGGGACTACAAGAGACCCAGTACTTC. This gives the protein CASSRGQGLQETQYF.

This clone was found a few times. The genes are TRBV7-2 and TRBJ2-4; tentatively, D is TRBD1 (5 bases). The V end was cut by 6 bases, the J end by 0 bases, with 24 bases between. CDR1 and CDR2 from the germline V gene are SGHTA and FQGNSA. This CDR3 spans 19 amino acids. The DNA of the CDR3 is TGTGCCAGCAGGTCGACGCGACCCTGGGGCGGAGAAGCCAAAAACATTCAGTACTTC. Translation gives CASRSTRPWGGEAKNIQYF.

J is TRBJ2-1 and V is TRBV6-4, with unresolved D. V was pared by 7 bases and J by 12 bases, with 10 bases between. Germline-derived CDR1 and CDR2 are MRHNA and SNTAGT. There are 10 residues in the CDR3. CDR3 coding DNA: TGTGCCAGCACTATCCCGGGGCAGTTCTTC. It specifies CASTIPGQFF.

This CDR3 is CSASRRGQILSNQPQHF. In DNA, the CDR3 is TGCAGTGCCAGTCGTCGGGGACAGATACTTAGCAATCAGCCCCAGCATTTT. V usage is TRBV20-1 and J usage is TRBJ1-5; 7 positions agree with TRBD1. The CDR3 contains 17 residues. Germline V CDR1 and CDR2: DFQATT, SNEGSKA (reference sequence). V was pared by 6 bases and J by 0 bases, with 14 bases of the junction left unmatched.

This sequence joins TRBV7-9 and TRBJ2-7; D is perhaps TRBD2 (6 bases). CDR1 and CDR2 from the germline V gene are SEHNR and FQNEAQ (reference sequence). This CDR3 is built from 13 residues. Trimming left V 1 base short and J 6 bases short, with 10 bases between. The CDR3 loop reads CASSLGGVSEQYF. CDR3 DNA: TGTGCCAGCAGCTTAGGGGGGGTTAGCGAGCAGTACTTC.

The chain recombines TRBV13 with TRBJ1-2; 9 bases agree with TRBD1. The CDR3 totals 15 residues. Per the germline V gene, CDR1 is PRHDT and CDR2 is FYEKMQ (reference sequence). V dropped 5 bases and J dropped 4; count of bases not matched to a gene: 8. CDR3 sequence (DNA): TGTGCCAGCAGCCACGACAGGGGGGGAATCTATGGCTACACCTTC. This encodes CASSHDRGGIYGYTF.

The V call is TRBV6-5, the J call TRBJ2-7; D may be TRBD1 (6 bases). This CDR3 is built from 14 residues. V lost 6 bases and J 6 bases, leaving 18 bases between the germline ends. The germline gives CDR1 MNHEY, CDR2 SVGAGI. This CDR3 is CASSPVGDMREQYF. CDR3 in DNA: TGTGCCAGCAGCCCGGTAGGGGACATGCGCGAGCAGTACTTC.

With regard to this clone: The junction differs from germline at one of its ends, possibly a read error. The chain carries TRBV7-7 and TRBJ2-2; D may be TRBD1 (5 bases). CDR3 length: 14 amino acids. CDR1 SSHAT and CDR2 FNYEAQ come from the germline V gene (reference sequence). The CDR3 is CASSSDRNTGELFF. The CDR3 region has the DNA TGTGCTAGCAGCTCCGACAGGAACACCGGGGAGCTGTTTTTT.

The chain links TRBV5-4 to TRBJ2-7, with 15 bases aligning to TRBD2. Trimming cost V 4 bases and J 3 bases; bases outside gene matches: 2. Germline values: CDR1 SGHNT, CDR2 YYREEE (reference sequence). This CDR3 comprises 15 residues. CDR3 region: CASSAGLAGGYEQYF. Here the CDR3 DNA reads TGTGCCAGCAGCGCGGGACTAGCGGGGGGCTACGAGCAGTACTTC.

The gene calls are TRBV7-8 and TRBJ1-1, with D unresolved. Trimming pared 7 bases from V and 5 bases from J, leaving 17 bases between. Germline-derived CDR1 and CDR2 are SGHVS and FQNEAQ. This CDR3 spans 14 amino acids. CDR3 in DNA: TGTGCCAGCACCCAGGAGAGCGGGGTAACTGAAGCTTTCTTT. It translates to CASTQESGVTEAFF.

The chain recombines TRBV20-1 with TRBJ2-5; 9 bases are shared with TRBD1. Germline V gene lookup returns CDR1 DFQATT and CDR2 SNEGSKA (reference sequence). The CDR3 has 16 amino acids. With V trimmed by 3 bases and J by 2 bases, 10 bases remained unmatched. The chain's CDR3 is CSASGAGTGRQETQYF. The CDR3 coding sequence is TGCAGTGCTAGTGGGGCCGGGACAGGGCGTCAAGAGACCCAGTACTTC.

The V gene is TRBV5-6, the J gene TRBJ2-6; 7 positions agree with TRBD1. Trimming removed 0 bases from V and 3 bases from J; junction bases left unmatched: 9. Per germline, CDR1 SGHDT and CDR2 YYEEEE. The CDR3 runs to 18 residues. CDR3 nucleotide sequence: TGTGCCAGCAGCTTGGCCTACAGGGGTGTCGGTGGGGCCAACGTCCTGACTTTC. Translated: CASSLAYRGVGGANVLTF.

The chain uses TRBV28 and TRBJ2-7; weak D call: TRBD2 (6 bases). The ends were cut back, 6 bases at V and 5 bases at J, with 14 bases in the middle. CDR3 size: 13 residues. Germline loops: CDR1 MDHEN, CDR2 SYDVKM. The CDR3 bases are TGTGCCAGCAGCCCCGGGACTGTCCACGAGCAGTACTTC. Amino acids: CASSPGTVHEQYF.

V is TRBV28 and J is TRBJ2-5, with 10 bases that match TRBD2. The trim removed 5 bases at V and 4 bases at J, leaving 19 bases unmatched. The CDR3 sequence is 19 residues long. CDR1 is MDHEN and CDR2 is SYDVKM in the germline V gene. The CDR3 nucleotides are TGTGCCAGCAGTCCCCCATGGGGGTTAGCGGGAGGCCAGGGAGAGACCCAGTACTTC. Protein sequence: CASSPPWGLAGGQGETQYF.

The rearrangement links TRBV2 to TRBJ1-5; TRBD1 is a possible D gene (5 bases). Germline CDR1 SNHLY, CDR2 FYNNEI. The CDR3 is 13 amino acids. V lost 8 bases, J lost 3 bases, and 11 bases lay in between. The DNA for the CDR3 is TGTGCCAGCCGCGGGACGCTCAATCAGCCCCAGCATTTT. Translated, it gives CASRGTLNQPQHF.

The chain uses TRBV29-1 and TRBJ2-4, with D possibly being TRBD2 (5 bases). CDR1 SQVTM and CDR2 ANQGSEA come from the germline V gene. V lost 1 base, J lost 0 bases, and 7 bases lay in between. This CDR3 has 14 residues. CDR3 sequence reads: CSVEAGLAKNIQYF. The CDR3 region has the DNA TGCAGCGTTGAAGCGGGGTTAGCCAAAAACATTCAGTACTTC.

The rearrangement joins TRBV19 to TRBJ2-7; 12 nucleotides agree with TRBD2. In germline, CDR1 is LNHDA, CDR2 SQIVND (reference sequence). The CDR3 runs 16 residues. V lost 7 bases and J lost 7; bases outside the gene matches: 14. The CDR3 nucleotides are TGTGCCAGTACTATCCTGACTAGCGGGGGACCGGGGGAGCAGTACTTC. This codes for CASTILTSGGPGEQYF.

The chain has TRBV4-3 and TRBJ1-6, with 8 nucleotides matching TRBD1. Per germline, CDR1 LGHNA and CDR2 YSLEER. The trim removed 0 bases at V and 7 bases at J, leaving 2 bases unmatched. This CDR3 is 15 amino acids long. The CDR3 nucleotides read TGCGCCAGCAGCCAAGACGGGACAGGCAATTCACCCCTCCACTTT. Translated: CASSQDGTGNSPLHF.

The CDR3 is CASQTQGVDTQYF. The CDR3, as DNA: TGTGCCAGCCAGACGCAGGGGGTAGATACGCAGTATTTT. The chain uses TRBV7-9 and TRBJ2-3; 7 bases are a match to TRBD1. V was clipped by 8 bases and J by 5 bases; unmatched bases: 7. The CDR3 extends over 13 amino acids. Germline V gene data show CDR1 as SEHNR and CDR2 as FQNEAQ (reference sequence).

The genes are TRBV19 and TRBJ1-2, with D unresolved. There are 12 residues in the CDR3. Trimming pared 8 bases from V and 1 base from J, leaving 8 bases between. The germline V gene has CDR1 LNHDA and CDR2 SQIVND (reference sequence). The CDR3: CASAGLNYGYTF. The CDR3 DNA reads as TGTGCCAGTGCGGGCCTTAACTATGGCTACACCTTC.

This rearrangement joins TRBV2 to TRBJ2-3, with 7 bases lining up with TRBD2. The CDR3 sequence is 13 residues long. After removal of 2 bases from V and 8 bases from J, the junction contained 4 bases not matched to a gene. The germline gives CDR1 SNHLY, CDR2 FYNNEI. The CDR3 bases are TGTGCCAGCAGTGAACTGCCTAGCGGTACGCAGTATTTT. Translated: CASSELPSGTQYF. The full variable domain, in which reference TRBV2 and TRBJ2-3 provide the parts outside the CDR3, is EPEVTQTPSHQVTQMGQEVILRCVPISNHLYFYWYRQILGQKVEFLVSFYNNEISEKSEIFDDQFSVERPDGSNFTLKIRSTKLEDSAMYFCASSELPSGTQYFGPGTRLTVL.

Concerning this clone itself: Mismatch with germline at one junction end may stem from a read error. The chain carries TRBV6-4 and TRBJ2-3, with D possibly TRBD2 on 5 matching bases. Germline V gene data show CDR1 as MRHNA and CDR2 as SNTAGT. This CDR3 has 14 residues. CDR3 nucleotide sequence: TGTGCCACCAGTGCGGACTCTAGCACAGATACGCAGTATTTT. Its translation: CATSADSSTDTQYF.

The chain employs TRBV9 and TRBJ2-7, with 7 bases lining up with TRBD2. CDR3 size: 14 residues. V trimming: 4 bases; J trimming: 7 bases; junction bases outside the gene matches: 11. Germline V gene sequence: CDR1 SGDLS, CDR2 YYNGEE. The CDR3 is CASSPSGGPSEQYF. The DNA of the CDR3 is TGTGCCAGCAGCCCTAGCGGCGGCCCTAGTGAGCAGTACTTC. The full variable domain, its missing parts supplied by reference TRBV9 and TRBJ2-7, is DSGVTQTPKHLITATGQRVTLRCSPRSGDLSVYWYQQSLDQGLQFLIQYYNGEERAKGNILERFSAQQFPDLHSELNLSSLELGDSALYFCASSPSGGPSEQYFGPGTRLTVT.

The V and J genes are TRBV11-3 and TRBJ2-1; the match to TRBD1 covers 8 bases. Unmatched junction bases numbered 6, after V lost 4 bases and J lost 4 bases. CDR3 size: 15 residues. The germline CDR1 and CDR2 sequences are SGHNT and YENEEA. CDR3 region: CASSSHRGSYNEQFF. CDR3 DNA sequence: TGTGCCAGCAGCTCACACAGGGGGTCGTACAATGAGCAGTTCTTC. The whole variable domain, remainder taken from reference TRBV11-3 and TRBJ2-1, is EAGVVQSPRYKIIEKKQPVAFWCNPISGHNTLYWYLQNLGQGPELLIRYENEEAVDDSQLPKDRFSAERLKGVDSTLKIQPAELGDSAVYLCASSSHRGSYNEQFFGPGTRLTVL.

The chain employs TRBV29-1 and TRBJ2-5, with D possibly being TRBD1 (6 bases). CDR1 is SQVTM and CDR2 is ANQGSEA in the germline V gene. Between the trimmed V and J ends, which lost 5 bases and 2 bases, there was a span of 15 bases. This CDR3 is 14 amino acids long. The CDR3 sequence is CSVYTRGQQETQYF. In nucleotides, the CDR3 is TGCAGCGTTTACACCAGGGGCCAACAAGAGACCCAGTACTTC.

The rearrangement uses TRBV29-1 and TRBJ1-2; 10 bases fit TRBD1. Trimming removed 4 bases from V and 9 bases from J; junction bases left unmatched: 11. The germline CDR1 and CDR2 sequences are SQVTM and ANQGSEA. The CDR3 has 14 amino acids. The CDR3 reads CSVVGGQGMGSYTF. Written as DNA, the CDR3 is TGCAGCGTTGTTGGGGGACAGGGGATGGGTAGCTACACCTTC.